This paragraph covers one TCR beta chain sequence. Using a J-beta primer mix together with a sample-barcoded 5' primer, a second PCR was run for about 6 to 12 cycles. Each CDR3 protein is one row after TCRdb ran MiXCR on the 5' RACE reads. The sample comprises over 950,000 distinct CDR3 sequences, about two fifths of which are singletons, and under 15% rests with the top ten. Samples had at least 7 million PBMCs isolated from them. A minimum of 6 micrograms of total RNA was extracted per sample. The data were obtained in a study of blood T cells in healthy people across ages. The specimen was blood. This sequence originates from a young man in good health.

The CDR3 loop reads CASSPGTKPEETQYF. Here the CDR3 DNA reads TGCGCCAGCAGCCCGGGGACGAAGCCTGAAGAGACCCAGTACTTC. The J gene is TRBJ2-7, the V gene TRBV5-1; D tentatively fits TRBD1 or TRBD2 (5 bases each). The last part of the DNA fits TRBJ2-5 better; the J call may be wrong. This CDR3 has 15 residues. Germline values: CDR1 SGHRS, CDR2 YFSETQ.